This T cell receptor beta chain originates from a study of blood T cell repertoires in COVID-19. About the study: T cells, B-cell-depleted T cells, or PBMCs provided the cDNA or gDNA that served as material.

Generated by immunoSEQ multiplex PCR, the TCRdb table keeps only in-frame clones and is missing some. The data contain approximately 170,000 clones, around 82% of them seen just once; the ten biggest clones take up about 3.5%. Germline V gene data show CDR1 as MNHEY and CDR2 as SVGAGI. The CDR3 has 16 amino acids. V shed 2 bases and J 1 base; nucleotides not matched to a gene: 6. In its sample, this clone was seen once. Sequenced: PBMCs or T cells enriched from blood (not recorded which). The TCR comes from a woman in her 50s in a cohort exposed to, infected with or recovered from COVID-19 (not recorded which). The V and J genes are TRBV6-5 and TRBJ2-5, with 8 bases aligning to TRBD1. DNA of the CDR3: TGTGCCAGCAGTTACAGGAGGGGACAGGCCCAAGAGACCCAGTACTTC. Translating gives CASSYRRGQAQETQYF.